The sequence of this T cell receptor (beta chain) was determined in a study of spatial heterogeneity in lung cancer (dated 2019 in TCRdb). Study-level background: Beta-chain transcripts were consistently detected in greater numbers than alpha-chain transcripts, which likely reflected higher beta-chain transcript abundance. Nonsynonymous mutation counts, determined by whole-exome sequencing of tumor tissue, were related to TCR repertoire features. The study quantitatively compared TCR alpha and beta repertoires across multiple tumor regions, matched nontumor lung and blood in non-small cell lung cancer. In the raw uncorrected reads, each unique combination of TCR and UMI appeared more than ten times on average. At surgery, both alpha and beta chains were TCR-sequenced in 200 to 250 tumor regions, fewer than 85 matched nontumor lung samples and some 56 PBMC samples. Points the paper makes about the study in general: Ubiquitous expanded tumor TCRs were detected in blood more often at tumor resection than at routine follow-up. Additional single-cell paired TCR alpha and beta sequencing was considered necessary to confirm, at a functional level, the hypothesis that regional TCRs recognize regional mutations.

Per the publication, the time point label means: sample taken at primary tumor resection. TCR sequencing used whole RNA extracted from tumor and nontumor lung tissue, or from cryopreserved PBMC samples, without cell sorting. The donors were 65 to 85 patients from the lung TRACERx cohort who had early-stage, untreated non-small cell lung cancer. Patients were selected for TCR sequencing only if sufficient RNA was available from at least two tumor regions. Trimming takes 6 bases from V and 0 bases from J, and the germline ends sit 11 bases apart. The CDR3 starts with the cysteine, ends with the phenylalanine, and has 13 residues. Only the CDR3 part of the read is kept: 39 bases, read in frame from the first base. CDR1 and CDR2, looked up from the germline V gene (reference sequence), are DFQATT and SNEGSKA. Preparation of the library involved 5' RACE. TCRdb lists the instrument as NextSeq 500. To allow correction of PCR and sequencing errors, the TCR library protocol tagged every TCR cDNA molecule with a unique molecular identifier. As for the original processing: TCR identification, UMI-based error correction and CDR3 extraction were performed with Decombinator tools. TCRs above a frequency of 2 per 1,000, corresponding to the top 1% of the tumor frequency distribution, were defined as expanded. Rényi diversity was computed with the R vegan package after subsampling each repertoire 100 times to 5,000 TCRs. To build CDR3 similarity networks, amino acid triplet string-kernel similarity was used, and CDR3s were connected when their pairwise similarity was above 0.82. TCRdb reran the public reads through fastp at Q25 and MiXCR, keeping productive beta chains. Each CDR3 protein appears once, grouped with its most common genes and DNA. In this record, the V and J calls reflect TCRdb's handling and not the investigators' own analysis. The sample table holds 85,000 to 100,000 distinct CDR3 sequences, of which more than 10% were seen once. Jointly, the top ten make up roughly 39% of the sample.

The sample holds a few counts of this clonotype. Its antigen is currently not known. No much larger clone exists at a distance of one base, and base qualities are not known. Source: PBMCs, taken at surgery. The rearrangement joined TRBV20-1 to TRBJ2-5, with the D call perhaps TRBD1 or TRBD2, as 5 bases match in each case. The clonotype originates from a male donor with early-stage non-small cell lung cancer. The nucleotide sequence reads as follows: TGCAGTGCCGGGACCGGGTACCAAGAGACCCAGTACTTC. This gives the protein CSAGTGYQETQYF.